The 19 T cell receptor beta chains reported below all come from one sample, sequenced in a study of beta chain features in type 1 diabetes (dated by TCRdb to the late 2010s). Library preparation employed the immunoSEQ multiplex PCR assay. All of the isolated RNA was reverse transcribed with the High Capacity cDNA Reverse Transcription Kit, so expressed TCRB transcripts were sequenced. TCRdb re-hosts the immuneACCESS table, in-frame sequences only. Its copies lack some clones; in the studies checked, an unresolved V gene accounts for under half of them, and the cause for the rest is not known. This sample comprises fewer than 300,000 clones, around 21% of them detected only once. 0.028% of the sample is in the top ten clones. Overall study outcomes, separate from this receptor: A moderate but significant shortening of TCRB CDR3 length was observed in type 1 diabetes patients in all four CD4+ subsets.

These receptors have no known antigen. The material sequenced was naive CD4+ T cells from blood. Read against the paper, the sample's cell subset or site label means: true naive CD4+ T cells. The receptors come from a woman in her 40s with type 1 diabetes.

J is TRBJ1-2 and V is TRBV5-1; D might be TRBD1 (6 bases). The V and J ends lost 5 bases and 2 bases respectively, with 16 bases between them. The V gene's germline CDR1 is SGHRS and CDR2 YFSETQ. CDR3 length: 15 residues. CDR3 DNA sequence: TGCGCCAGCAGACCCGTGGCGACAGGAAACTATGGCTACACCTTC. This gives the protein CASRPVATGNYGYTF.

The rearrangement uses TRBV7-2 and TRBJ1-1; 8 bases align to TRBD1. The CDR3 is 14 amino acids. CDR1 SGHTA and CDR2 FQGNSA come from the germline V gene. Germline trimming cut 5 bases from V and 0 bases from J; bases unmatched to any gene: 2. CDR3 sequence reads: CASSGQGVNTEAFF. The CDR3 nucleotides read TGTGCCAGCAGCGGACAGGGAGTGAACACTGAAGCTTTCTTT.

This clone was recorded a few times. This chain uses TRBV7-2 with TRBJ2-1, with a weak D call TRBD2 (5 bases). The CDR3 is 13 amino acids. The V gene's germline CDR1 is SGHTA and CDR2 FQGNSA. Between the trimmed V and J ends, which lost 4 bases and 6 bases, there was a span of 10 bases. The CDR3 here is CASSWVAGNEQFF. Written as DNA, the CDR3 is TGTGCCAGCAGCTGGGTCGCGGGCAATGAGCAGTTCTTC.

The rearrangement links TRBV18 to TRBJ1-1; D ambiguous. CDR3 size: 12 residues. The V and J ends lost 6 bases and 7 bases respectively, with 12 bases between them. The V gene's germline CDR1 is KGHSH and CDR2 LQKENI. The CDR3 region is CASSPAELEAFF. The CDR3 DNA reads TGTGCCAGCTCCCCCGCGGAGCTTGAAGCTTTCTTT.

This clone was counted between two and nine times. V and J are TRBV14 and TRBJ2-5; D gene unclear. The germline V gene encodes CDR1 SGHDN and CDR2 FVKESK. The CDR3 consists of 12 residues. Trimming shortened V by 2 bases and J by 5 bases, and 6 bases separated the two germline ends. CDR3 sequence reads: CASSQRSETQYF. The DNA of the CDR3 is TGTGCCAGCAGCCAACGGTCGGAGACCCAGTACTTC. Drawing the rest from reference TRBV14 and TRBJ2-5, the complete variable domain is EAGVTQFPSHSVIEKGQTVTLRCDPISGHDNLYWYRRVMGKEIKFLLHFVKESKQDESGMPNNRFLAERTGGTYSTLKVQPAELEDSGVYFCASSQRSETQYFGPGTRLLVL.

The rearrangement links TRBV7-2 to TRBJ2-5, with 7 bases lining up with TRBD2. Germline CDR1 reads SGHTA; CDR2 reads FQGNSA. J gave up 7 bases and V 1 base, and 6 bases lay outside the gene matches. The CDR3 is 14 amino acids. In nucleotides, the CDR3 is TGTGCCAGCAGCTTAGGACTAGCAGAGGTGACCCAGTACTTC. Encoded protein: CASSLGLAEVTQYF.

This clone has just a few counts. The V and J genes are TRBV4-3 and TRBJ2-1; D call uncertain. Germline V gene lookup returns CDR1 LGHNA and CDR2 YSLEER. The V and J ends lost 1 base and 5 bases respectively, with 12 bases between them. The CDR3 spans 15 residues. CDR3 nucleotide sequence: TGCGCCAGCAGCCAAGCAGGAAACATGAACAATGAGCAGTTCTTC. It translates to CASSQAGNMNNEQFF.

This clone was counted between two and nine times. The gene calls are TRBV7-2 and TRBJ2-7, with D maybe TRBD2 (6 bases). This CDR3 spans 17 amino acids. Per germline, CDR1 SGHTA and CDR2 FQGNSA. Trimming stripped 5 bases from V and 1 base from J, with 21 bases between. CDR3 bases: TGTGCCAGCAGCCTATTTCGCCCCGGGACTCCGTCCTACGAGCAGTACTTC. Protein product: CASSLFRPGTPSYEQYF.

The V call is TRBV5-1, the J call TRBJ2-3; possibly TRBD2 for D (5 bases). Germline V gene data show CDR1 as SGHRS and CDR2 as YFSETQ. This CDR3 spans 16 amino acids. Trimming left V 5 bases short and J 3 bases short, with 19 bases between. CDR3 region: CASRNGNEAGTDTQYF. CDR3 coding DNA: TGCGCCAGCAGGAATGGGAACGAGGCGGGTACAGATACGCAGTATTTT.

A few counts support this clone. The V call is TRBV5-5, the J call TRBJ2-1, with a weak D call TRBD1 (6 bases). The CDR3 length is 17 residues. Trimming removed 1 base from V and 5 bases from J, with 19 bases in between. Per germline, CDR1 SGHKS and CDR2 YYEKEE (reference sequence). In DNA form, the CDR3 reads TGTGCCAGCAGCTTGCCATCTCAGGGGTATTTGGACAATGAGCAGTTCTTC. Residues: CASSLPSQGYLDNEQFF.

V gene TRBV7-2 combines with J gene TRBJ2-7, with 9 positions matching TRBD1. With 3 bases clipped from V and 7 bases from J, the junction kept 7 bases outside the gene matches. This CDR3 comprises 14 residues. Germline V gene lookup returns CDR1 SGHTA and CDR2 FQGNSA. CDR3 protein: CASSLGDRDGEQYF. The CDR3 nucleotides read TGTGCCAGCAGCTTGGGGGACAGGGACGGGGAGCAGTACTTC.

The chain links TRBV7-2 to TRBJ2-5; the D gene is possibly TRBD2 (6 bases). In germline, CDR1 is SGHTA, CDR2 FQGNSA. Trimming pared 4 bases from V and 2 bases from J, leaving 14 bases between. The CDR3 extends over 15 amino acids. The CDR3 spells CASSSDGRRQETQYF. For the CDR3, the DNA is TGTGCCAGCAGCTCGGACGGGAGACGGCAAGAGACCCAGTACTTC.

The CDR3 spells CATSGQPNYGYTF. CDR3 nucleotides: TGTGCCACTTCGGGACAGCCTAACTATGGCTACACCTTC. The chain carries TRBV2 and TRBJ1-2; the match to TRBD1 covers 7 bases. The trim removed 10 bases at V and 0 bases at J, leaving 5 bases unmatched. This CDR3 has 13 residues. The germline gives CDR1 SNHLY, CDR2 FYNNEI.

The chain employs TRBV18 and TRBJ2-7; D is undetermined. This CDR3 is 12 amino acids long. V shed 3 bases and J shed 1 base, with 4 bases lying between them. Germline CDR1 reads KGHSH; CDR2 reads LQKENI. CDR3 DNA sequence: TGTGCCAGCTCACCTTATTCCTACGAGCAGTACTTC. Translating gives CASSPYSYEQYF.

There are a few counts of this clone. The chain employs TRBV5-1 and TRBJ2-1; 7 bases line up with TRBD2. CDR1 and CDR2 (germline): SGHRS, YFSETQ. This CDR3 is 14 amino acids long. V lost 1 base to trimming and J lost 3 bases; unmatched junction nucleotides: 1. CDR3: CASSLWDYYNEQFF. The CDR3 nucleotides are TGCGCCAGCAGCTTGTGGGACTACTACAATGAGCAGTTCTTC. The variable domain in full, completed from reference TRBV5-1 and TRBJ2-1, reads KAGVTQTPRYLIKTRGQQVTLSCSPISGHRSVSWYQQTPGQGLQFLFEYFSETQRNKGNFPGRFSGRQFSNSRSEMNVSTLELGDSALYLCASSLWDYYNEQFFGPGTRLTVL.

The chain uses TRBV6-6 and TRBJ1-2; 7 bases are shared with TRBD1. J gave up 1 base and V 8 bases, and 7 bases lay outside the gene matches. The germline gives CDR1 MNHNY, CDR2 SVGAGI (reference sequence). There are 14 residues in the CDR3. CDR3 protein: CASVGGFRNYGYTF. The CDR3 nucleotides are TGTGCCAGCGTAGGGGGCTTCCGTAACTATGGCTACACCTTC.

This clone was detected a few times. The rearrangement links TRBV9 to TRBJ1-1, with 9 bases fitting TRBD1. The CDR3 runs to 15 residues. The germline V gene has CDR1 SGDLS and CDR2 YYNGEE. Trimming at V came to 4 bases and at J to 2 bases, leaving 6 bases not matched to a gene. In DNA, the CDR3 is TGTGCCAGCAGCCCTGCGGACAGGGGCAACACTGAAGCTTTCTTT. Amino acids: CASSPADRGNTEAFF.

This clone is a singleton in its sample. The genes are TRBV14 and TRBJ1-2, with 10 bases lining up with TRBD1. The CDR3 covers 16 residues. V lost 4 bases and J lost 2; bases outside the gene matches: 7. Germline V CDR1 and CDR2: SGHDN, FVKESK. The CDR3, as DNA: TGTGCCAGCAGCCTCTGGGACAGGGGATACAACTATGGCTACACCTTC. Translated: CASSLWDRGYNYGYTF.

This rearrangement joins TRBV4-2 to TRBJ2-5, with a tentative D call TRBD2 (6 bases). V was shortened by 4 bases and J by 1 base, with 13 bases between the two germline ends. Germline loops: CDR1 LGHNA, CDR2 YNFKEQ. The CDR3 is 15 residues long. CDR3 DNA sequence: TGTGCCAGCAGCCGGCGGGCGGAGGGCCAAGAGACCCAGTACTTC. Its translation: CASSRRAEGQETQYF.